Listed here is a single TCR beta chain. Its antigen is currently unknown. This record comes from a study of shared clonotypes between healthy human individuals. Overall study findings and caveats: Memory subsets generally showed lower estimated richness than naive subsets.

Caucasian adults residing in Nashville, Tennessee made up all the donors. Division of CD4+ cells produced a CD45RA+ naive subset and a CD45RA-negative memory subset. Clones were sequenced by immunoSEQ multiplex PCR, and TCRdb holds only the in-frame ones, with some missing. This table holds just under 350,000 clones, over 70% found once. V lost 4 bases, J lost 2 bases, and 4 bases stayed unmatched. Germline CDR1 and CDR2: GTSNPN and SVGIG (reference sequence). CDR3 length equals 14 residues. V gene TRBV30 combines with J gene TRBJ1-5; TRBD1 matches at 8 bases. The receptor comes from a man younger than 45 in good health. The specimen sequenced was memory CD4+ T cells sorted from blood. Specified subset: CD45RA-negative fraction. The CDR3 coding sequence is TGTGCCTGGACCAGGGGGCGAGGCAATCAGCCCCAGCATTTT. This encodes CAWTRGRGNQPQHF.